What follows describes a single T cell receptor (beta chain). The table came from immunoSEQ multiplex PCR; TCRdb's copy has only in-frame clones and leaves some out. The sample has 210,000 or so clones, 85% seen once; the top ten hold around 5.5%. Trimming removed 2 bases at V and 3 bases at J, with 7 bases between. The CDR3 extends over 13 amino acids. From germline, CDR1 is KGHSH and CDR2 LQKENI. These data are taken from a study of blood T cell repertoires in COVID-19. Input material: peripheral blood. This sequence originates from a middle-aged man with COVID-19, enrolled during active disease. This rearrangement joins TRBV18 to TRBJ1-1; no clear D. CDR3 amino acids: CASSPGLDTEAFF. The CDR3 DNA sequence: TGTGCCAGCTCACCAGGCTTGGACACTGAAGCTTTCTTT.